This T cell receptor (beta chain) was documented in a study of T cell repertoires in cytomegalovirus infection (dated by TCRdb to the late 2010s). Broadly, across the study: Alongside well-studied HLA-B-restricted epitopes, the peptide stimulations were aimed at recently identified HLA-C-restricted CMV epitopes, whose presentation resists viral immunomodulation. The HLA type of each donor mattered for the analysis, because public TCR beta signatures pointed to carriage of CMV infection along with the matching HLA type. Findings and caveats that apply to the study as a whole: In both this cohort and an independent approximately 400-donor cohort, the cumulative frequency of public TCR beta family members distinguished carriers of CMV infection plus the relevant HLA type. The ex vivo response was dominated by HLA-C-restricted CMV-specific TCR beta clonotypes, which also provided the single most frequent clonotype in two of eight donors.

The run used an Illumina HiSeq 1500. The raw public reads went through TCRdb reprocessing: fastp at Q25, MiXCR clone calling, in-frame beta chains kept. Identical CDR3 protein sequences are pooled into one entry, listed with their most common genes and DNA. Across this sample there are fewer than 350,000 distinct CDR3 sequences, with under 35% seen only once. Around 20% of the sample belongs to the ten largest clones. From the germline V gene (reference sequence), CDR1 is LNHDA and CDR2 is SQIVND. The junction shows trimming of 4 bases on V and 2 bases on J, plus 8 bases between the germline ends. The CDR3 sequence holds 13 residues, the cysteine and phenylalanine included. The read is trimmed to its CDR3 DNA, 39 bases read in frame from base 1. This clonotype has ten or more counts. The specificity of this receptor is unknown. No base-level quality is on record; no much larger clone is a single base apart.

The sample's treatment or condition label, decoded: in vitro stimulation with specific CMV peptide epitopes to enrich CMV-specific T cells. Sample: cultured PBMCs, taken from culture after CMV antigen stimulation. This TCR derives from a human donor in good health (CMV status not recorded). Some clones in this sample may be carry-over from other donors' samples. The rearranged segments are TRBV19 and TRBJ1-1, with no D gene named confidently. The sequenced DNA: TGTGCCAGTAGTAAGTCTTCCAACACTGAAGCTTTCTTT. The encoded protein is CASSKSSNTEAFF.